This is a list of T cell receptor beta chains from one sample in a study of blood T cells in healthy people across ages. TCRdb fed the 5' RACE reads into MiXCR, producing one record per CDR3 protein. Of some 370,000 distinct CDR3 sequences listed, more than 45% were seen once; the top ten hold 51%. Specimen: blood. The origin of the receptors is a man aged 60 to 69 in good health. CDR3s include the opening cysteine and the closing phenylalanine or tryptophan. A D gene is named only where the DNA matches it firmly. The listing skips clone size in some rows; elsewhere it reads once, few, many or a size class.

CASSNARTVYNEQFF TGTGCCAGCAGTAATGCCAGGACTGTCTACAATGAGCAGTTCTTC 15 TRBJ2-1 NA TRBV6-7 few
CAISPRGVGTEAFF TGTGCCATCAGTCCCAGGGGGGTAGGGACTGAAGCTTTCTTT 14 TRBJ1-1 TRBD1 TRBV10-3 NA
CSVLGQSEAFF TGCAGCGTTTTGGGACAGTCTGAAGCTTTCTTT 11 TRBJ1-1 TRBD1 TRBV29-1 NA
CASKTQWQETQYF TGTGCCAGTAAAACACAGTGGCAAGAGACCCAGTACTTC 13 TRBJ2-5 NA TRBV27 NA
CASSLGGSHQPQHF TGTGCCAGCAGCTTAGGGGGCAGCCATCAGCCCCAGCATTTT 14 TRBJ1-5 NA TRBV13 NA
CASSRWTGANTEAFF TGTGCCAGCAGTCGCTGGACAGGGGCGAACACTGAAGCTTTCTTT 15 TRBJ1-1 TRBD1 TRBV12-3/TRBV12-4 NA
CSARDLSGSYEQYF TGCAGTGCTAGAGATCTGTCAGGTTCCTACGAGCAGTACTTC 14 TRBJ2-7 NA TRBV20-1 NA
CASAIAGYYNEQFF TGTGCTAGTGCTATAGCGGGATACTACAATGAGCAGTTCTTC 14 TRBJ2-1 TRBD2 TRBV12-5 NA
CSAFSDRGYEQFF TGCAGTGCTTTTTCGGACAGGGGATACGAGCAGTTCTTC 13 TRBJ2-1 TRBD1 TRBV20-1 NA
CASSLASGESYEQYF TGTGCCAGCAGCTTGGCCAGCGGCGAGTCCTACGAGCAGTACTTC 15 TRBJ2-7 NA TRBV11-2 NA
CASSFWTGGDETQYF TGTGCCAGCAGTTTTTGGACAGGGGGTGACGAGACCCAGTACTTC 15 TRBJ2-5 TRBD1 TRBV28 NA
CASSLAGQATYEQYF TGTGCCAGCAGTTTAGCCGGGCAGGCGACCTACGAGCAGTACTTC 15 TRBJ2-7 NA TRBV12-3/TRBV12-4 NA
CSASQGIYEQYF TGCAGTGCTAGTCAGGGGATCTACGAGCAGTACTTC 12 TRBJ2-7 NA TRBV20-1 NA
CSASTGRGGGADTQYF TGCAGTGCTAGTACGGGGCGGGGGGGCGGCGCAGATACGCAGTATTTT 16 TRBJ2-3 TRBD2 TRBV20-1 many
CASSLHRGVTDTQYF TGTGCCAGCAGTTTGCACAGGGGTGTCACAGATACGCAGTATTTT 15 TRBJ2-3 TRBD1 TRBV28 NA
CAISESTSRASYEQYF TGTGCCATCAGTGAGTCGACTAGCCGGGCCTCCTACGAGCAGTACTTT 16 TRBJ2-7 TRBD2 TRBV10-3 NA
CAISESAGEPYGYTF TGTGCCATCAGTGAGTCTGCAGGGGAGCCCTATGGCTACACCTTC 15 TRBJ1-2 NA TRBV10-3 NA
CSARDGSGGEADMQYF TGCAGTGCTAGAGATGGGAGCGGGGGGGAGGCAGATATGCAGTATTTT 16 TRBJ2-3 TRBD2 TRBV20-1 few
CASSLAWDRAAGYTF TGCGCCAGCAGCTTGGCCTGGGACAGGGCGGCGGGCTACACCTTC 15 TRBJ1-2 TRBD1 TRBV5-1 NA
CASRAGTGRTDAQYF TGTGCCAGCAGGGCCGGGACAGGTAGGACAGATGCGCAGTATTTT 15 TRBJ2-3 TRBD1 TRBV6-5 NA
CASSWGTRVDEQYF TGTGCCAGCAGCTGGGGGACCAGGGTGGACGAGCAGTACTTC 14 TRBJ2-7 NA TRBV5-6 many
CASSLLGYTDTQYF TGTGCCAGCAGCTTGCTCGGGTACACAGATACGCAGTATTTT 14 TRBJ2-3 NA TRBV5-5 NA
CASSEGPGRGETQYF TGTGCCAGCAGTGAAGGGCCGGGAAGGGGAGAGACCCAGTACTTC 15 TRBJ2-5 NA TRBV6-1 once
CASSPLWLETQYF TGTGCCAGCTCACCACTGTGGTTGGAGACCCAGTACTTC 13 TRBJ2-5 NA TRBV18 NA
CASSYSLGAGANVLTF TGTGCCAGCAGTTACTCTCTGGGTGCTGGGGCCAACGTCCTGACTTTC 16 TRBJ2-6 NA TRBV6-5 NA
CASSPINEQFF TGTGCCAGCAGCCCGATCAATGAGCAGTTCTTC 11 TRBJ2-1 NA TRBV7-2 NA
CASRPTSGPQYF TGTGCCAGCAGGCCCACTAGCGGCCCGCAGTATTTT 12 TRBJ2-3 TRBD2 TRBV28 NA
CASSHTSGIGNEQFF TGTGCCAGCAGTCACACTAGCGGGATAGGCAATGAGCAGTTCTTC 15 TRBJ2-1 TRBD2 TRBV28 many
CSASLGGVEKLFF TGCAGTGCTAGTTTAGGGGGGGTTGAAAAACTGTTTTTT 13 TRBJ1-4 NA TRBV20-1 NA
CSASPGTGRNNQPQHF TGCAGTGCTAGCCCAGGGACAGGGAGGAACAATCAGCCCCAGCATTTT 16 TRBJ1-5 TRBD1 TRBV20-1 NA
CASSPFQAGGNTEAFF TGTGCCAGCTCACCATTCCAGGCAGGGGGGAACACTGAAGCTTTCTTT 16 TRBJ1-1 TRBD1 TRBV18 NA
CATSGVGGYTF TGTGCCACCAGCGGGGTGGGGGGCTACACCTTC 11 TRBJ1-2 NA TRBV6-2/TRBV6-3 NA
CASSPSQLYYGYTF TGTGCCAGCAGCCCCAGTCAGCTCTACTATGGCTACACCTTC 14 TRBJ1-2 NA TRBV7-2 NA
CASTPTQGSSYNEQFF TGTGCCAGCACCCCAACCCAGGGGAGCTCCTACAATGAGCAGTTCTTC 16 TRBJ2-1 NA TRBV2 NA
CASSSQAGVKYNEQFF TGTGCCAGCAGCTCCCAAGCGGGGGTGAAATACAATGAGCAGTTCTTC 16 TRBJ2-1 TRBD2 TRBV7-2 few
CSFRGLTTDTQYF TGCAGCTTTAGGGGACTCACCACAGATACGCAGTATTTT 13 TRBJ2-3 NA TRBV29-1 few
CSETRPGSNTEAFF TGCAGTGAGACCCGGCCGGGATCGAACACTGAAGCTTTCTTT 14 TRBJ1-1 NA TRBV20-1 NA
CASSDGATYNEQFF TGTGCCAGCAGTGACGGCGCAACCTACAATGAGCAGTTCTTC 14 TRBJ2-1 NA TRBV6-6 NA
CASSGAGANTGELFF TGCGCCAGCAGTGGAGCCGGGGCGAACACCGGGGAGCTGTTTTTT 15 TRBJ2-2 NA TRBV10-2 NA
CASSSGLGQFF TGTGCCAGCAGCTCGGGACTGGGGCAGTTCTTC 11 TRBJ2-1 NA TRBV7-9 NA
CASSSNVGLSSGANALTF TGCGCCAGCAGCTCCAATGTGGGTCTGAGCTCTGGGGCCAACGCCCTGACTTTC 18 TRBJ2-6 NA TRBV5-1 NA
CASSRTSGGSETQYF TGTGCCAGCAGCCGGACTAGCGGGGGGTCTGAGACCCAGTACTTC 15 TRBJ2-5 TRBD2 TRBV6-2/TRBV6-3 NA
CASSQVWSRGNEQFF TGCGCCAGCAGCCAAGTTTGGTCCAGGGGGAATGAGCAGTTCTTC 15 TRBJ2-1 TRBD1 TRBV4-3 NA
CASSPRGRIYEQFF TGTGCCAGCAGCCCCCGGGGTAGAATCTATGAGCAGTTCTTC 14 TRBJ2-1 NA TRBV7-8 NA
CASSLREGAPNNEQFF TGCGCCAGCAGCCTTCGGGAGGGGGCTCCGAACAATGAGCAGTTCTTC 16 TRBJ2-1 NA TRBV5-1 NA
CSARHQRGYGYTF TGCAGTGCTAGACACCAGAGAGGCTATGGCTACACCTTC 13 TRBJ1-2 NA TRBV20-1 few
CASSHPTDTQYF TGTGCCAGCAGCCATCCCACAGATACGCAGTATTTT 12 TRBJ2-3 NA TRBV7-9 NA
CASSRDGGSNQPQHF TGTGCCAGCAGCAGGGACGGGGGTAGCAATCAGCCCCAGCATTTT 15 TRBJ1-5 NA TRBV12-3/TRBV12-4 NA
CASSSVGDEQYF TGTGCCAGCAGCTCCGTAGGAGACGAGCAGTACTTC 12 TRBJ2-7 NA TRBV11-3 NA
CASSHDRVTEAFF TGTGCCAGCAGCCATGATAGGGTCACTGAAGCTTTCTTT 13 TRBJ1-1 NA TRBV21-1 NA
CASSIEGRWGSTQYF TGTGCCAGTAGTATCGAAGGGCGTTGGGGCTCTACGCAGTATTTT 15 TRBJ2-3 NA TRBV19 few
CSAKREHNEQFF TGCAGTGCTAAGCGGGAGCACAATGAGCAGTTCTTC 12 TRBJ2-1 TRBD2 TRBV20-1 once
CASSLAIGPGGLGTDTQYF TGTGCCAGCAGCTTAGCTATCGGGCCGGGGGGGCTCGGCACAGATACGCAGTATTTT 19 TRBJ2-3 TRBD2 TRBV7-6 NA
CASSLVGLLSEQFF TGTGCCAGCAGCTTAGTGGGACTTTTGAGTGAGCAGTTCTTC 14 TRBJ2-1 NA TRBV7-2 few
CASSLLDNEQFF TGCGCCAGCAGCTTGTTAGACAATGAGCAGTTCTTC 12 TRBJ2-1 NA TRBV5-1 few
CASSEAQQGYGYTF TGTGCCAGCAGTGAAGCGCAGCAGGGCTATGGCTACACCTTC 14 TRBJ1-2 NA TRBV6-1 many
CASSLSGTAHGYTF TGTGCCAGCAGCTTATCGGGGACAGCCCATGGCTACACCTTC 14 TRBJ1-2 TRBD1 TRBV7-9 once
CSAAGSGTYNEQYF TGCAGTGCGGCAGGTAGCGGGACATACAATGAGCAGTACTTC 14 TRBJ2-5 TRBD2 TRBV20-1 NA
CASSVARTEADTQYF TGTGCCAGCAGCGTAGCCCGGACGGAGGCAGATACGCAGTATTTT 15 TRBJ2-3 NA TRBV9 NA